The 31 T cell receptor beta chains in this list originate from one sample, sequenced in a study of blood T cells in healthy people across ages. Next came a second PCR, run for about 7 to 12 cycles, which used a sample-barcoded 5' primer along with a J-beta primer mix. TCRdb fed the 5' RACE reads into MiXCR, producing one record per CDR3 protein. The sample has about 1.4 million distinct CDR3 sequences; around 59% are singletons. The sample consisted of blood. Receptor source: a young man in good health.

The chain recombines TRBV25-1 with TRBJ1-6; D not certain. CDR1 and CDR2 from the germline V gene are MGHDK and SYGVNS. Trimming shortened V by 2 bases and J by 9 bases, and 8 bases separated the two germline ends. This CDR3 is 13 amino acids long. CDR3 DNA: TGTGCCAGCAGTGAACCGAACCCTTCACCCCTCCACTTT. It is translated as CASSEPNPSPLHF.

The table lists this clonotype with a few counts. This chain joins TRBV4-1 and TRBJ2-2; D is undetermined. V shed 1 base and J shed 4 bases, with 7 bases lying between them. Germline lookup yields CDR1 MGHRA and CDR2 YSYEKL. The CDR3 spans 14 residues. The CDR3 sequence: CASSQGVGTGELFF. In DNA, the CDR3 is TGCGCCAGCAGCCAAGGCGTGGGCACCGGGGAGCTGTTTTTT.

The rearrangement links TRBV24-1 to TRBJ2-7; no reliable D call. The germline V gene encodes CDR1 KGHDR and CDR2 SFDVKD. V shed 5 bases and J shed 3 bases, with 7 bases lying between them. The CDR3 length is 12 residues. This CDR3 reads CATSAVGYEQYF. In DNA, the CDR3 is TGTGCCACCAGTGCCGTGGGCTACGAGCAGTACTTC.

This clonotype was observed once. J is TRBJ2-7 and V is TRBV7-8; no definite D call. The CDR3 loop spans 15 amino acids. Germline V lookup: CDR1 SGHVS, CDR2 FQNEAQ. Deletions cut 1 base from V and 2 bases from J, with 12 bases between. The CDR3 loop is CASSLGSRLPYEQYF. DNA for the CDR3: TGTGCCAGCAGCTTAGGAAGTCGATTACCCTACGAGCAGTACTTC.

This chain links TRBV7-2 with TRBJ2-7; D remains unclear. Germline values: CDR1 SGHTA, CDR2 FQGNSA. The CDR3 consists of 15 residues. The V end was cut by 4 bases, the J end by 3 bases, with 16 bases between. The DNA of the CDR3 is TGTGCCAGCAGCTCACTTCGTCAAGGCCGCTACGAGCAGTACTTC. Protein product: CASSSLRQGRYEQYF.

CDR3 region: CSVVWGLGNEQFF. The CDR3 DNA sequence: TGCAGCGTTGTGTGGGGGTTGGGGAATGAGCAGTTCTTC. The chain links TRBV29-1 to TRBJ2-1; either TRBD1 or TRBD2 may supply D (5 bases each). CDR1 is SQVTM and CDR2 is ANQGSEA in the germline V gene. Trimming cost V 4 bases and J 7 bases, with 14 bases left between them. The length of the CDR3 is 13 residues.

This chain links TRBV7-9 with TRBJ1-2, with TRBD1 identical over 7 bases. J lost 6 bases, V lost 5 bases, and 9 bases had no gene match. The CDR3 length is 14 residues. From germline, CDR1 is SEHNR and CDR2 FQNEAQ (reference sequence). CDR3 DNA: TGTGCCAGCAGCCCCCGGACAGGCGGGGATGGCTACACCTTC. Translation gives CASSPRTGGDGYTF.

The chain combines TRBV7-6 with TRBJ2-1; D unclear. CDR3 length: 17 residues. Trimming pared 2 bases from V and 4 bases from J, leaving 18 bases between. The germline CDR1 and CDR2 sequences are SGHVS and FNYEAQ. Written as DNA, the CDR3 is TGTGCCAGCAGCTTATCAGCCAGCTCAAGCTTTTACAATGAGCAGTTCTTC. Its translation: CASSLSASSSFYNEQFF.

This rearrangement joins TRBV10-1 to TRBJ2-3; D possibly corresponds to TRBD1 (6 bases). There are 14 residues in the CDR3. V gave up 3 bases and J gave up 8 bases, with 15 bases separating them. In germline, CDR1 is WNHNN, CDR2 SYGVQD (reference sequence). The CDR3 DNA follows: TGCGCCAGCAGTGACAGGGGACGCGCAAGTACGCAGTATTTT. Its translation is CASSDRGRASTQYF.

The rearrangement joins TRBV7-2 to TRBJ2-2; no clear D gene. The CDR3 runs to 15 residues. V lost 9 bases, J lost 1 base, and 15 bases lay in between. CDR1 SGHTA and CDR2 FQGNSA come from the germline V gene. The CDR3 bases are TGTGCCAGTGGAGAGGCACCGGAGAACACCGGGGAGCTGTTTTTT. Its protein is CASGEAPENTGELFF.

This clonotype was counted a few times. V usage is TRBV2 and J usage is TRBJ2-3; 9 nucleotides match TRBD1. Trimming removed 5 bases from V and 2 bases from J; junction bases left unmatched: 8. This CDR3 comprises 16 residues. Germline values: CDR1 SNHLY, CDR2 FYNNEI. The CDR3 sequence: CASSQRTGANTDTQYF. The CDR3 DNA reads TGTGCCAGCAGTCAAAGGACAGGGGCCAACACAGATACGCAGTATTTT.

The chain has TRBV20-1 and TRBJ1-5; 7 positions agree with TRBD1. This CDR3 contains 16 residues. With V trimmed by 7 bases and J by 5 bases, 17 bases remained unmatched. The germline gives CDR1 DFQATT, CDR2 SNEGSKA (reference sequence). CDR3: CSVTPGQPVGYQPQHF. CDR3 in DNA: TGCAGTGTCACCCCGGGACAGCCTGTGGGGTATCAGCCCCAGCATTTT.

V and J are TRBV29-1 and TRBJ2-5, with D perhaps matching TRBD2 (6 bases). The DNA end is a closer match to TRBJ2-7, so the J assignment may be wrong. The CDR3 loop spans 14 amino acids. Germline CDR1 reads SQVTM; CDR2 reads ANQGSEA. The CDR3 protein is CSANTGTPYYEQYF. CDR3 DNA: TGCAGCGCCAACACCGGGACTCCTTACTACGAGCAGTACTTC.

The chain combines TRBV12-3 or TRBV12-4 with TRBJ2-1; 11 nucleotides align to TRBD2. CDR3 length: 15 amino acids. Losses at the gene ends were 5 bases for V and 8 bases for J; bases not matched to a gene: 8. The CDR3 loop reads CASSPIAGGPHEQFF. Here the CDR3 DNA reads TGTGCCAGCAGTCCCATAGCGGGGGGGCCTCATGAGCAGTTCTTC.

This clonotype was picked up a small number of times. The genes are TRBV28 and TRBJ2-7; a possible D gene is TRBD2 (6 bases). The germline V gene encodes CDR1 MDHEN and CDR2 SYDVKM. Deletions cut 3 bases from V and 2 bases from J, with 17 bases between. The CDR3 totals 16 residues. CDR3 loop: CASSLGLTAFPYEQYF. The CDR3 DNA is TGTGCCAGCAGTTTGGGACTGACAGCCTTTCCCTACGAGCAGTACTTC.

This clonotype was seen ten or more times. A read error may account for a junction end that differs from germline. This chain links TRBV4-1 with TRBJ2-7; 8 bases line up with TRBD1. The germline V gene encodes CDR1 MGHRA and CDR2 YSYEKL. The CDR3 is 13 residues long. DNA of the CDR3: TGTGCCAGCAGTCCGGACAGGGTGTACGAGCAGTACTTC. It encodes CASSPDRVYEQYF.

The chain couples TRBV7-9 to TRBJ2-7, with 12 bases identical to TRBD2. V shed 4 bases, J shed 7 bases, and the junction held 8 bases outside the gene matches. The CDR3 covers 15 residues. CDR1 and CDR2 (germline): SEHNR, FQNEAQ (reference sequence). CDR3 region: CASSSSGRDYNEQYF. The CDR3 DNA reads TGTGCCAGCAGCTCTAGCGGGAGGGACTACAATGAGCAGTACTTC.

The rearrangement joins TRBV4-1 to TRBJ1-2, with D possibly being TRBD1 (6 bases). Germline V gene data show CDR1 as MGHRA and CDR2 as YSYEKL. The CDR3 loop spans 16 amino acids. V lost 4 bases to trimming and J lost 0 bases, with 15 bases between them. CDR3 loop: CASSPVGGGANYGYTF. CDR3 nucleotide sequence: TGCGCCAGCAGCCCAGTAGGAGGGGGGGCTAACTATGGCTACACCTTC.

This chain joins TRBV6-2 or TRBV6-3 and TRBJ2-3; D gene uncertain. From germline, CDR1 is MNHEY and CDR2 SVGEGT. The CDR3 is 17 amino acids. V lost 6 bases and J lost 0, with 19 bases in between. The CDR3 sequence is CASRTSLLSTSTDTQYF. CDR3 sequence (DNA): TGTGCCAGCAGGACATCCCTCCTTTCGACCAGCACAGATACGCAGTATTTT.

The V call is TRBV12-3 or TRBV12-4, the J call TRBJ2-3; TRBD1 matches 7 bases. Germline trimming cut 8 bases from V and 4 bases from J; bases unmatched to any gene: 9. The CDR3 spans 14 residues. CDR3 in DNA: TGTGCCAGCGCCGGCGGACAGGCATCAGATACGCAGTATTTT. This translates into CASAGGQASDTQYF.

Notes on this clonotype: One junction end does not reproduce the germline sequence, and a read error may be involved. The rearrangement links TRBV6-6 to TRBJ1-4; 7 positions match TRBD1. The V gene's germline CDR1 is MNHNY and CDR2 SVGAGI (reference sequence). There are 15 residues in the CDR3. The CDR3 protein is CVSSGPGTAGEKLFF. The CDR3 DNA reads as TGTGTCAGCAGTGGTCCCGGGACAGCCGGTGAAAAACTGTTTTTT.

This clonotype appeared a few times. The V and J genes are TRBV4-2 and TRBJ2-5, with TRBD2 matching over 10 bases. The CDR3 runs 17 residues. The V gene's germline CDR1 is LGHNA and CDR2 YNFKEQ. The V gene end was trimmed by 3 bases and the J gene end by 0 bases; junction bases not matched to a gene: 7. The CDR3 DNA follows: TGTGCCAGCAGCCATGGTACTAGCGGGGTGTACCAAGAGACCCAGTACTTC. This gives the protein CASSHGTSGVYQETQYF.

The chain joins TRBV10-3 to TRBJ1-2; maybe TRBD1 (5 bases). Germline V gene data show CDR1 as ENHRY and CDR2 as SYGVKD. V was trimmed by 1 base and J by 10 bases, leaving 25 bases between them. This CDR3 comprises 17 residues. The CDR3 region has the DNA TGTGCCATCAGTGAGTATAGGGGCGGCCCGGGGCCTGGTGACTACACCTTC. Translated, it gives CAISEYRGGPGPGDYTF.

V and J are TRBV12-3 or TRBV12-4 and TRBJ1-3; D is unresolved. The CDR3 covers 16 residues. The V and J ends lost 5 bases and 1 base respectively, with 15 bases between them. Here the CDR3 reads CASSPPTARSGNTIYF. The CDR3 bases are TGTGCCAGCAGTCCGCCGACCGCTAGATCTGGAAACACCATATATTTT.

The gene calls are TRBV9 and TRBJ2-7, with TRBD2 matching 10 bases. Germline loops: CDR1 SGDLS, CDR2 YYNGEE. There are 15 residues in the CDR3. V dropped 4 bases and J dropped 4; count of bases not matched to a gene: 8. The CDR3 bases are TGTGCCAGCAGCCCCGGGACTAGCGTCTCATACGAGCAGTACTTC. Amino acid sequence: CASSPGTSVSYEQYF.

This clonotype was observed a single time. The CDR3 DNA sequence: TGTGCCAGCAGGGTGCCGACAGGGCCCAGTTCACCCCTCCACTTT. This codes for CASRVPTGPSSPLHF. This chain uses TRBV2 with TRBJ1-6; TRBD1 matches at 7 bases. From germline, CDR1 is SNHLY and CDR2 FYNNEI. The CDR3 extends over 15 amino acids. V was pared by 6 bases and J by 9 bases, with 11 bases of the junction left unmatched.

The V and J genes are TRBV20-1 and TRBJ2-1, with D tentatively TRBD1 (6 bases). The CDR3 has 16 amino acids. CDR1 is DFQATT and CDR2 is SNEGSKA in the germline V gene (reference sequence). V was pared by 5 bases and J by 2 bases, with 19 bases between. The CDR3 DNA is TGCAGTGCTGCCCTTGGAGTGGGGGCCACCTACAATGAGCAGTTCTTC. Translated: CSAALGVGATYNEQFF.

J is TRBJ2-5 and V is TRBV20-1; D is unclear. The J call may be faulty, since TRBJ2-7 better matches the DNA end. Germline lookup yields CDR1 DFQATT and CDR2 SNEGSKA (reference sequence). This CDR3 comprises 14 residues. CDR3 DNA sequence: TGCAGTGCTAGACCTAACTATGACCTTTACGAGCAGTACTTC. This sequence encodes CSARPNYDLYEQYF.

V gene TRBV6-4 combines with J gene TRBJ1-1; D is perhaps TRBD1 (6 bases). The CDR3 extends over 16 amino acids. Per germline, CDR1 MRHNA and CDR2 SNTAGT. Trimming cost V 2 bases and J 4 bases, with 17 bases left between them. CDR3 DNA sequence: TGTGCCAGCAGTGACAGAGCTACAGGGCTTGTCACTGAAGCTTTCTTT. Protein product: CASSDRATGLVTEAFF.

This clonotype was detected ten times or more. The junction differs from germline at one of its ends, possibly a read error. The CDR3 sequence: CASSPGQGPDTQYF. In nucleotides, the CDR3 is TGTGCCAGCAGCCCGGGACAGGGTCCAGATACGCAGTATTTT. The rearrangement links TRBV5-1 to TRBJ2-3, with TRBD1 matching 9 bases. Germline CDR1 is SGHRS and CDR2 is YFSETQ. This CDR3 spans 14 amino acids.

The chain recombines TRBV4-1 with TRBJ2-7, with D unclear. The CDR3 length is 15 residues. Trimming removed 0 bases from V and 7 bases from J, with 16 bases in between. From germline, CDR1 is MGHRA and CDR2 YSYEKL. CDR3 in amino acids: CASSQEGNSYNEQYF. Here the CDR3 DNA reads TGCGCCAGCAGCCAAGAGGGGAACTCCTACAATGAGCAGTACTTC.